This paragraph covers one T cell receptor (beta chain) sequence. TCRdb's copy holds only in-frame clones and misses some; the assay was immunoSEQ multiplex PCR. Altogether hundreds of thousands of clones are present, 80% being singletons, with the ten largest covering about 4.5%. These data originate in a study of blood T cell repertoires in COVID-19. The germline V gene has CDR1 MDHEN and CDR2 SYDVKM. The CDR3 sequence is 15 residues long. V was pared by 2 bases and J by 5 bases, with 16 bases between. The gene calls are TRBV28 and TRBJ2-7, with D possibly matching TRBD1 (6 bases). The TCR was taken from a man aged 25 to 40 with acute COVID-19. Sequenced material: PBMCs or T cells enriched from blood (not recorded which). CDR3 loop: CASSLMQGLRNEQYF. The CDR3 region has the DNA TGTGCCAGCAGTTTAATGCAGGGGTTGCGCAACGAGCAGTACTTC.